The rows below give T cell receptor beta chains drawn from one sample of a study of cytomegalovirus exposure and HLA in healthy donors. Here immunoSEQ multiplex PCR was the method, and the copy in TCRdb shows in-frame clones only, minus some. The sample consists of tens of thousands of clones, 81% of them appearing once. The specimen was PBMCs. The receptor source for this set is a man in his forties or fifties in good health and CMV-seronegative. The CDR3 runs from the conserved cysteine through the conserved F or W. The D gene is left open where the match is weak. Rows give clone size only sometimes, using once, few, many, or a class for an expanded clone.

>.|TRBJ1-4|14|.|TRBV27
TGTGCCAGCAGTTTAGTGGGGGCGAGTGAAAAACTGTTTTTT
CASSLVGASEKLFF
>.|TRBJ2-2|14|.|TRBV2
TGTGCCAGCAGTGAACAGGGGAACGCCGGGGAGCTGTTTTTT
CASSEQGNAGELFF
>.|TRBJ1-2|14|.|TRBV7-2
TGTGCCAGCAGCTTAGAAGAAGGGGTCTATGGCTACACCTTC
CASSLEEGVYGYTF
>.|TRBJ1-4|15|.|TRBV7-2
TGTGCCAGCAGCTTATCCCGGGGGATTAATGAAAAACTGTTTTTT
CASSLSRGINEKLFF
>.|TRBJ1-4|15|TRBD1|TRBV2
TGTGCCAGCAGGGGTAGGGACAGGGCATTTGAAAAACTGTTTTTT
CASRGRDRAFEKLFF
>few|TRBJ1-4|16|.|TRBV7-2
TGTGCCAGCAGCTTAGCGGCGGGCCCGGAGGATGAAAAACTGTTTTTT
CASSLAAGPEDEKLFF
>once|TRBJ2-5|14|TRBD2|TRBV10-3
TGTGCCATCAGTGAGTTCCCGGGAGGGGAGACCCAGTACTTC
CAISEFPGGETQYF
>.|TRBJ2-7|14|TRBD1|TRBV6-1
TGTGCCTCCGCCCTTATACAGGGGTTCGACGAGCAGTACTTC
CASALIQGFDEQYF
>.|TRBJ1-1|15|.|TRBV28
TGTGCCAGCAGTTCTCAGGTACGGAAGAACACTGAAGCTTTCTTT
CASSSQVRKNTEAFF
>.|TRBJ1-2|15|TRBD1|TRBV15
TGTGCCACCAGCAGAGTCCTGACAGGGTACGAAGGCTACACCTTC
CATSRVLTGYEGYTF